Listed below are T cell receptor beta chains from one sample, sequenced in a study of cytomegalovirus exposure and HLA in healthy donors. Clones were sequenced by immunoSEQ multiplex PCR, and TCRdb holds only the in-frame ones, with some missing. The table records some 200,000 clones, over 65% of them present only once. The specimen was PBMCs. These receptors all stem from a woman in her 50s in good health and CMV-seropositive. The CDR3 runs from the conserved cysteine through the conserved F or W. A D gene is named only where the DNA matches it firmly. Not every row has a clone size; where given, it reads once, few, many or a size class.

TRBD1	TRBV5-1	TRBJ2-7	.	TGCGCCAGCAGCGCCGACAGGGGGCCCTACGAGCAGTACTTC	CASSADRGPYEQYF
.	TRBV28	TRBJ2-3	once	TGTGCCAGCAGTTCCCTCACAGATACGCAGTATTTT	CASSSLTDTQYF
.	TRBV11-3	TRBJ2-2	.	TGTGCCAGCAGGCCAGAGAACACCGGGGAGCTGTTTTTT	CASRPENTGELFF
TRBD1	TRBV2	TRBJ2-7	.	TGTGCCAGCAGGGGACAGGGGGCGAACTACGAGCAGTACTTC	CASRGQGANYEQYF
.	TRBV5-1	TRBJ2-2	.	TGCGCCAGCAGCGAGACAACAACGAACACCGGGGAGCTGTTTTTT	CASSETTTNTGELFF
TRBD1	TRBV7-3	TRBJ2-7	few	TGTGCCAGCAGCCCCGCACAGGGGTACGAGCAGTACTTC	CASSPAQGYEQYF
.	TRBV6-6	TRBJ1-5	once	TGTGCCAGCAGTTACTCGATGGGGGCTGGTCAGCCCCAGCATTTT	CASSYSMGAGQPQHF
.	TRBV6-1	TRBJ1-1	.	TGTGCCAGCAGTGGCAGGGCAGACACTGAAGCTTTCTTT	CASSGRADTEAFF
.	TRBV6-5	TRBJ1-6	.	TGTGCCAGCTGGCCGGGGATGAATTCACCCCTCCACTTT	CASWPGMNSPLHF
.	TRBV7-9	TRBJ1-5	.	TGTGCCAGCAGCTTAGTTTCAGGGCCCAATCAGCCCCAGCATTTT	CASSLVSGPNQPQHF
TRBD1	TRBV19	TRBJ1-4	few	TGTGCCAGTTCCCACAGGGGCGGTAATGAAAAACTGTTTTTT	CASSHRGGNEKLFF
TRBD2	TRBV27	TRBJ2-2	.	TGTGCCAGCAGTTCCAAAATTGGGACTAGCGGGGAGCTGTTTTTT	CASSSKIGTSGELFF
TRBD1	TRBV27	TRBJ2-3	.	TGTGCCAGCAGTTTATACCAGGGGGCAGATACGCAGTATTTT	CASSLYQGADTQYF
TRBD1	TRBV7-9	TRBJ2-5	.	TGTGCCAGCAGCTTCGACAGGGGAGAGACCCAGTACTTC	CASSFDRGETQYF
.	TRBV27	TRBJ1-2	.	TGTGCCAGCAGTCCCCGGGGGGACGGCTACACCTTC	CASSPRGDGYTF
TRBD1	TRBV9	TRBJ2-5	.	TGTGCCAGCAGCCCCGGGGGACAGGGGCCAACCCAGTACTTC	CASSPGGQGPTQYF
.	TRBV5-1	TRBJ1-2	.	TGCGCCAGCAGCTTGGACAGTTCGTATGGCTACACCTTC	CASSLDSSYGYTF
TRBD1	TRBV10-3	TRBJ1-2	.	TGTGCCATCAGTGGGCATGGGACAGGGCAGCGCTATGGCTACACCTTC	CAISGHGTGQRYGYTF
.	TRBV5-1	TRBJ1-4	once	TGCGCCAGCAGCTTGGGTCAGGGGCGGACAACTAATGAAAAACTGTTTTTT	CASSLGQGRTTNEKLFF
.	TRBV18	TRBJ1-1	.	TGTGCCAGCTCACCTATACGTGATCCGGTCCGGACTGAAGCTTTCTTT	CASSPIRDPVRTEAFF
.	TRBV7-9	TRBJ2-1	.	TGTGCCAGCAGCTTACTCCTCGACAATGAGCAGTTCTTC	CASSLLLDNEQFF
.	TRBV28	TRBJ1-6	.	TGTGCCAGCAGCTCCAATTCACCCCTCCACTTT	CASSSNSPLHF
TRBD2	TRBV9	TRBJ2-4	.	TGTGCCAGCAGCGTCCAAGCGGGGGAAAACATTCAGTACTTC	CASSVQAGENIQYF
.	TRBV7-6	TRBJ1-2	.	TGTGCCAGCAGCCCCGACAGCGAATTAGATGGCTACACCTTC	CASSPDSELDGYTF
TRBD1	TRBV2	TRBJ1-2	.	TGTGCCAGCAGTGAAGCAGATGGGACAGCCTATGGCTACACCTTC	CASSEADGTAYGYTF
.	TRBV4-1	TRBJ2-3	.	TGCGCCAGCAGCCAAGCTCCTTTCACAGATACGCAGTATTTT	CASSQAPFTDTQYF
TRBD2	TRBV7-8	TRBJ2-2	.	TGTGCCAGCAGCATATCTCTAGCGGGGGGGCGGACCGGGGAGCTGTTTTTT	CASSISLAGGRTGELFF
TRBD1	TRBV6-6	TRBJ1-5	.	TGTGCCAGCAGTTACTTACAGGGGAAGAATCAGCCCCAGCATTTT	CASSYLQGKNQPQHF
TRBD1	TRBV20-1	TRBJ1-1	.	TGCAGTGCTTACTATGACAGGGAAACTTTCTTT	CSAYYDRETFF
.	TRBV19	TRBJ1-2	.	TGTGCCAGTAGCCCTACAGGGCCCAACTATGGCTACACCTTC	CASSPTGPNYGYTF
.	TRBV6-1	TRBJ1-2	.	TGTGCCAGCAGTGAAACTAGCGGACGCTATGGCTACACCTTC	CASSETSGRYGYTF
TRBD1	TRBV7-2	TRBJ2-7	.	TGTGCCAGCAGCGCTCGACAGGGCTTAACCTACGAGCAGTACTTC	CASSARQGLTYEQYF
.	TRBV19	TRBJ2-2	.	TGTGCCAGTAGTATACAGCGATTGGGCACCGGGGAGCTGTTTTTT	CASSIQRLGTGELFF
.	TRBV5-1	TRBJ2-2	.	TGCGCCAGCAGCTTGGCGAGCACCGGGGAGCTGTTTTTT	CASSLASTGELFF
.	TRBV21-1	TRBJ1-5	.	TGTGCCAGCAGGGAGGGGTCGTGGGGCAATCAGCCCCAGCATTTT	CASREGSWGNQPQHF
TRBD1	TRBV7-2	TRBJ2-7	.	TGTGCCAGCAGCTTAGCACAGGGGAGCAGCTCCTACGAGCAGTACTTC	CASSLAQGSSSYEQYF
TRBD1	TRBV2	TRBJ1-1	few	TGTGCCAGCCAGGGACAGCAGAACACTGAAGCTTTCTTT	CASQGQQNTEAFF
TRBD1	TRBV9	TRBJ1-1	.	TGTGCCAGCAGCGTAGGGGGACAGCCGAACACTGAAGCTTTCTTT	CASSVGGQPNTEAFF
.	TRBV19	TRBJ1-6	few	TGTGCCAGTAGTATCGGGGGGCGAAATTCACCCCTCCACTTT	CASSIGGRNSPLHF
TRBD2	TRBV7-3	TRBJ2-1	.	TGTGCCAGCAGCCTGGGGACTACCCCGAACAATGAGCAGTTCTTC	CASSLGTTPNNEQFF
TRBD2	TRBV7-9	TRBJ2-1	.	TGTGCCAGCAGCTACACTAGCGGGGGGTTGAAGAGCTCCTACAATGAGCAGTTCTTC	CASSYTSGGLKSSYNEQFF